This is a list of T cell receptor beta chains from one sample in a study of blood T cell repertoires in COVID-19. Data came from immunoSEQ multiplex PCR; TCRdb stores just in-frame clones and leaves some out. Of 450,000 or so clones listed, roughly 89% are singletons. The sample consisted of peripheral blood. These receptors all come from a young man with COVID-19, enrolled during active disease. Each CDR3 is given with its conserved first and last residue. The D gene is left open where the match is weak.

D gene: TRBD2
V gene: TRBV5-1
J gene: TRBJ2-5
CDR3 protein: CASSLVGGQETQYF

D gene: .
V gene: TRBV6-5
J gene: TRBJ1-1
CDR3 protein: CASIENTEAFF

D gene: TRBD2
V gene: TRBV7-9
J gene: TRBJ2-1
CDR3 protein: CASSATSGRANEQFF

D gene: TRBD1
V gene: TRBV6-5
J gene: TRBJ1-2
CDR3 protein: CASSYETGYGYTF

D gene: TRBD2
V gene: TRBV25-1
J gene: TRBJ2-1
CDR3 protein: CATEIAGAYNEQFF

D gene: .
V gene: TRBV6-5
J gene: TRBJ2-3
CDR3 protein: CASSYTGSSTDTQYF

D gene: .
V gene: TRBV15
J gene: TRBJ1-4
CDR3 protein: CATSSGVEGPANEKLFF

D gene: .
V gene: TRBV9
J gene: TRBJ1-3
CDR3 protein: CASSGTVSGNTIYF

D gene: .
V gene: TRBV5-5
J gene: TRBJ2-7
CDR3 protein: CASSLLEISYEQYF

D gene: TRBD1
V gene: TRBV10-2
J gene: TRBJ1-1
CDR3 protein: CASSEPHRGPEAFF

D gene: TRBD1
V gene: TRBV2
J gene: TRBJ1-1
CDR3 protein: CASSEATPGTGNTEAFF

D gene: TRBD1
V gene: TRBV15
J gene: TRBJ1-5
CDR3 protein: CATSSTGGNQPQHF

D gene: TRBD2
V gene: TRBV6-1
J gene: TRBJ2-7
CDR3 protein: CASSEYSKAGGSYEQYF

D gene: .
V gene: TRBV2
J gene: TRBJ2-1
CDR3 protein: CASRLYSEQFF

D gene: TRBD1
V gene: TRBV19
J gene: TRBJ1-5
CDR3 protein: CASSINRGRGQPQHF

D gene: .
V gene: TRBV12-5
J gene: TRBJ2-1
CDR3 protein: CASAIGGSGANEQFF

D gene: .
V gene: TRBV11-1
J gene: TRBJ2-7
CDR3 protein: CASSPGINIYEQYF

D gene: .
V gene: TRBV19
J gene: TRBJ1-3
CDR3 protein: CASSIHNTVGNTIYF

D gene: .
V gene: TRBV13
J gene: TRBJ2-7
CDR3 protein: CASSLSGAGAYEQYF

D gene: TRBD1
V gene: TRBV27
J gene: TRBJ2-7
CDR3 protein: CASSFYDRGYEQYF

D gene: .
V gene: TRBV6-5
J gene: TRBJ1-2
CDR3 protein: CASSSGGQADGYTF

D gene: .
V gene: TRBV27
J gene: TRBJ2-5
CDR3 protein: CASSLGVSGETQYF

D gene: TRBD1
V gene: TRBV2
J gene: TRBJ2-1
CDR3 protein: CASSSSGQGAYNEQFF

D gene: TRBD1
V gene: TRBV19
J gene: TRBJ1-2
CDR3 protein: CASEEQGGYGYTF

D gene: .
V gene: TRBV5-4
J gene: TRBJ2-3
CDR3 protein: CASSLRQTLSTDTQYF

D gene: .
V gene: TRBV6-4
J gene: TRBJ2-5
CDR3 protein: CASSERAGETQYF

D gene: TRBD2
V gene: TRBV19
J gene: TRBJ2-7
CDR3 protein: CASSPLAQLASEQYF

D gene: TRBD1
V gene: TRBV7-6
J gene: TRBJ2-5
CDR3 protein: CASGRQGSETQYF

D gene: .
V gene: TRBV3-1/TRBV3-2
J gene: TRBJ1-2
CDR3 protein: CASSQDSRAGIYGYTF

D gene: .
V gene: TRBV5-4
J gene: TRBJ2-1
CDR3 protein: CASTRGGDNNEQFF

D gene: .
V gene: TRBV5-8
J gene: TRBJ1-3
CDR3 protein: CASSLGGSGNTIYF

D gene: TRBD1
V gene: TRBV11-3
J gene: TRBJ2-2
CDR3 protein: CASSPRDSVGTGELFF